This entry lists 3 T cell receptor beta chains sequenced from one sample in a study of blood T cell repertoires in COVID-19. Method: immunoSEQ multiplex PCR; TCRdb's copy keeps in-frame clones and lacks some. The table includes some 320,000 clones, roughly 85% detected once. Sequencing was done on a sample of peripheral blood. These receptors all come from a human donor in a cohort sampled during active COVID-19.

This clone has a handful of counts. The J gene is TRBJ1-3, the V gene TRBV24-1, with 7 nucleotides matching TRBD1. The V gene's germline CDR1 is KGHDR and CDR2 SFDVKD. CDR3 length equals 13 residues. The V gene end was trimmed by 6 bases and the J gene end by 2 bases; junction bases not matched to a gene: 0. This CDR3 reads CATSQGAGNTIYF. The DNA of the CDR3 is TGTGCCACCAGTCAGGGGGCTGGAAACACCATATATTTT.

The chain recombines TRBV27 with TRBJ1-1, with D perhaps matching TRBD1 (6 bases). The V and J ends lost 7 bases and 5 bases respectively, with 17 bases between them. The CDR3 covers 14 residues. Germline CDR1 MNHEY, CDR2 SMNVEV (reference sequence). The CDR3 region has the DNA TGTGCCAGCAACCCTATAGGCAGGGGAACTGAAGCTTTCTTT. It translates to CASNPIGRGTEAFF.

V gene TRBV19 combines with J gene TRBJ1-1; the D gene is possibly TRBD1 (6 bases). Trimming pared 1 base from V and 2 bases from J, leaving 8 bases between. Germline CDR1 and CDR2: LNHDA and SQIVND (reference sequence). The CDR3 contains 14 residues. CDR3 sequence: CASSIGTANTEAFF. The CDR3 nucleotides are TGTGCCAGTAGTATAGGGACAGCTAACACTGAAGCTTTCTTT.